This record looks at one T cell receptor (beta chain) sequence and its context. Which antigen it targets is not known. The input lacks base qualities; no much larger clone sits a single base away. The sample belongs to a study of vaccination effects on CD4 cells after COVID-19 (dated by TCRdb to the early 2020s). As for the study more broadly: The ViraFEST assay stimulated PBMC with viral peptide pools and then used TCR sequencing to identify antigen-specific CD4+ T cell clonotypes by expansion. Each participant got two doses of an mRNA SARS-CoV-2 vaccine, either BNT162b2 or mRNA-1273. Each well held roughly 2.2 million PBMC cultured in IMDM containing approximately 5% human AB serum, 8 to 10 IU/ml IL-2 and gentamicin, along with approximately 10 ug/ml peptides. SARS-CoV-2 spike-specific CD4+ TCR repertoires were compared before and after mRNA vaccination in COVID-19 convalescent patients and in infection-naive vaccine recipients. The full study included ten to eleven COVID-19 convalescent patients and several SARS-CoV-2-naive healthy vaccine recipients. In the study, cultures from other donors were sequenced using the Oncomine TCR Beta short-read assay on an Illumina iSeq 100. Overall study outcomes, separate from this receptor: Among healthy vaccine recipients, nearly all vaccine-induced clones were SARS-CoV-2 mono-reactive, and just 1 of 255 was cross-reactive with common cold coronaviruses. Only a small number of convalescent patients were included, and no early post-infection timepoints were available, which limited the study. Both infection-induced and vaccine-induced clones contracted markedly at late post-vaccination timepoints, which is consistent with waning T cell responses.

Library creation used the immunoSEQ multiplex PCR assay. DNA from the CD4+ T cells that had been cultured and isolated underwent TCR beta CDR3 sequencing. Per the original workflow: The analysis removed non-productive TCR sequences, trimmed reads to the CDR3 region, and retained only CDR3s that were 7 or more amino acids long. Antigen-specific clonotypes were identified with the MANAFEST web app by comparing expansion in peptide wells against reference cultures. For clones to be considered positive, expansion at FDR<0.05 versus reference and all other wells, an odds ratio above 5, and a frequency above 0.1% in two replicate wells were required. Cross-reactive clonotypes were defined as significantly expanded in SARS-CoV-2 spike wells and in at least one common cold coronavirus spike condition. CDR3 similarity was assessed by Levenshtein distance using the stringdist R package, and unrooted trees were constructed with ape in R 3.6.1. Imported from immuneACCESS, the table was reduced by TCRdb to in-frame sequences with V and J called. These copies leave out some clones; in studies compared against another copy, an unresolved V gene accounts for under half, and the cause of the remainder is not known. Clone size and V and J calls were adopted from that table, with D and trimming inferred from the DNA. For this sample there are roughly 30,000 clones; roughly 70% appear just once. The leading ten clones occupy about 4% of the sample.

After 10 days of culture, CD4+ T cells were isolated with the EasySep CD4+ T cell isolation kit. The absence of prior SARS-CoV-2 infection in healthy vaccine recipients was confirmed by negative nucleocapsid antibodies before and after vaccination. Half of the culture medium was replaced with fresh IL-2-containing medium on days 3 and 7. Unless otherwise noted, each peptide stimulation condition was cultured in triplicate wells. Using Ficoll-Paque Plus gradient centrifugation, PBMC were separated from whole blood and then either used fresh or cryopreserved at -140C. Genomic DNA was extracted from cultured CD4+ T cells with the QIAamp micro DNA kit. The receptor's source is a human donor who received a COVID-19 vaccine. This specimen was CD4+ T cells from PBMCs cultured without peptide, taken before COVID-19 vaccination.

CDR3 region: CAWSRREQETQYF. The DNA sequence is given as TGTGCCTGGAGTCGAAGGGAGCAAGAGACCCAGTACTTC. This receptor chain uses TRBV30 and TRBJ2-5; matching of 5 bases hints at TRBD2 as the D gene. V is pared back by 2 bases and J by 2 bases, with 9 bases lying between the germline termini. CDR1 and CDR2 were assigned from the germline V gene (reference sequence) as GTSNPN and SVGIG. The CDR3, cysteine through phenylalanine, is 13 amino acids long. Solely the CDR3 DNA is kept, with 39 bases framed from the first base. The full variable domain, completed from the reference TRBV30 and TRBJ2-5 proteins outside the CDR3, reads SQTIHQWPATLVQPVGSPLSLECTVEGTSNPNLYWYRQAAGRGLQLLFYSVGIGQISSEVPQNLSASRPQDRQFILSSKKLLLSDSGFYLCAWSRREQETQYFGPGTRLLVL.